Shown below are 2 T cell receptor beta chains from a single sample sequenced in a study of T cell responses to AZD1222 COVID-19 vaccine. The protocol was immunoSEQ multiplex PCR, while the TCRdb copy is restricted to in-frame clones and leaves out a portion. The table shows about 150,000 clones, with 91% occurring only once. Material: peripheral blood, obtained on day 0 of AZD1222 vaccination. The receptors shown here come from an adult in good health.

The chain couples TRBV5-5 to TRBJ1-5; no definite D call. Trimming took 0 bases from V and 0 from J, leaving 16 bases between them. This CDR3 region has 18 residues. In germline, CDR1 is SGHKS, CDR2 YYEKEE (reference sequence). The CDR3 bases are TGTGCCAGCAGCTTGGGTGGTACAGACCTTTATAGCAATCAGCCCCAGCATTTT. Encoded protein: CASSLGGTDLYSNQPQHF.

This chain links TRBV6-2 or TRBV6-3 with TRBJ2-7, with TRBD2 matching 10 bases. CDR3 length: 17 amino acids. Trimming at V came to 4 bases and at J to 4 bases, leaving 13 bases not matched to a gene. Germline lookup yields CDR1 MNHEY and CDR2 SVGEGT. The CDR3 DNA reads as TGTGCCAGCAGTTCGACCACCTCCGGGACTAGCGCTTACGAGCAGTACTTC. This encodes CASSSTTSGTSAYEQYF.